Reported below is one TCR beta chain. Antigen specificity is unknown. This record belongs to a study of cytomegalovirus exposure and HLA in healthy donors. Study-wide results and limits: The authors listed 150 or so TCR beta chains as cytomegalovirus-associated. Across HLA loci, a later analysis found differing TCR association rates, with DRB1 most and HLA-C fewest.

PCR used 60 Vbeta primers and 13 Jbeta primers. Only in-frame clones appear in the TCRdb table, and some are missing; sequencing was by immunoSEQ multiplex PCR. The top ten clones hold around 3% of a sample with about 150,000 clones, roughly 79% of them seen once. There are 14 residues in the CDR3. The V gene's germline CDR1 is SGHRS and CDR2 YFSETQ. The germline V and J ends were trimmed by 3 bases and 4 bases, with 13 bases remaining between them. The source is a woman aged 50 to 60 in good health and CMV-seropositive. Sequencing was carried out using PBMCs. J is TRBJ1-2 and V is TRBV5-1; possibly TRBD1 for D (6 bases). The CDR3 is CASSYSTGIYGYTF. In DNA, the CDR3 is TGCGCCAGCAGCTACTCCACAGGGATCTATGGCTACACCTTC.